Given below is one TCR beta chain in context. The specificity of this receptor is unknown. No base quality values were provided; no much bigger clone lies one nucleotide off. The CDR3 regions of human TCRbeta chains were analyzed by immunosequencing. The study's processing was this. Repertoire TCRs were matched against a reference library of SARS-CoV-2-specific TCRs generated with the MIRA antigen-specificity platform. Breadth was defined as the fraction of unique TCRs that were SARS-CoV-2-associated, and depth was defined as the fraction of total T cells that were SARS-CoV-2-associated. Using the MIRA data, each spike-specific TCR was assigned both to the spike region to which the TCR was reactive and to a CD4 or CD8 class. Log10-transformed breadth and depth values were compared by one-way ANOVA with Sidak's multiple comparisons tests. In its TCRdb copy, this immuneACCESS table keeps in-frame sequences only and misses some clones. Where compared with another copy, unresolved V genes explain less than half of these, and the others have no known cause. V and J calls and clone size are those listed in that table; D and trimming were worked out from the DNA. This sample lists some 67,000 clones; about 83% were detected once. The leading ten clones occupy under 8.5% of the sample.

The germline V and J ends show losses of 5 bases and 3 bases respectively, and no gene match explains 12 bases of the junction. Taken from cysteine to phenylalanine, the CDR3 has 16 residues. Of all the DNA, just the CDR3 is kept, 48 bases in frame from base 1. Taken from the germline V gene, the CDR1 and CDR2 loops are SGHVS and FQNEAQ. The source of the sample is a study of T cell responses to AZD1222 COVID-19 vaccine (dated by TCRdb to about 2021). Concerning the study at large: TCR sequencing covered fewer than 250 trial participants: 200 to 210 given two doses of AZD1222 and about 26 given two doses of MenACWY control vaccine. Trial participants were enrolled into age subgroups of 18-55, 56-69 and 70-plus years, which contained around 150, 29 and 61 TCR-sequenced participants, respectively. General findings and caveats noted by the study authors: Most participants were white British and females outnumbered males, and the authors suggested that clonal diversity may have been underestimated. In the small 56-69-year group, the increase in depth fell short of significance, most likely because of low power. After two AZD1222 doses, both the breadth and the depth of spike-specific TCRs were significantly higher than at day 0 and than in MenACWY recipients. No day 14 peak-response samples were available, so repertoires were characterized only after the peak T cell response. The vaccine-associated CD4 TCRs covered the entire spike protein, and the dominant responses fell in regions 160-218 and 743-854. Conclusions about previously exposed vaccinees were limited because only six AZD1222 recipients were SARS-CoV-2 seropositive at baseline. Nearly half of unique spike-specific TCRs reportedly recognized epitopes outside regions mutated in the B.1.351 and B.1.1.7 variants.

This specimen's time point label, per the study, means: about 28 days (+/-7) after the second vaccine dose. Because spike-specific TCR depth and breadth did not differ between the two schedules, AZD1222 recipients who got a second dose at roughly 4 weeks were pooled with those who got a second dose at roughly 12 weeks. Vaccinee samples were obtained from the UK trials COV001 and COV002, which included a single-blind randomized controlled phase 2/3 trial of AZD1222 (ChAdOx1 nCoV-19) in healthy adults. Trial participant PBMC samples were collected at day 0 and day 28 after the second dose for TCRbeta chain sequencing.

The receptor was derived from an adult who received the AZD1222 COVID-19 vaccine. The input for sequencing was peripheral blood, taken 28 days after the second AZD1222 dose. The chain is made from TRBV7-8 and TRBJ2-7, and 8 junction bases match TRBD1. The nucleotide sequence reads TGTGCCAGCAGCGCTAGACAGGGGACGGGGTACTACGAGCAGTACTTC. Translated, this is CASSARQGTGYYEQYF.